This T cell receptor (beta chain) originates from a study of shared clonotypes between healthy human individuals. When replicate PCRs were run on sorted subsets, they used 150 to 200 ng DNA, about 30,000 T cell genomes. Produced via immunoSEQ multiplex PCR; TCRdb's table is partial and in-frame only. In the table there are hundreds of thousands of clones, approximately 74% of which are singletons. As concerns this clone: Its cognate antigen is unknown.

The V gene end was trimmed by 4 bases and the J gene end by 3 bases; junction bases not matched to a gene: 6. Germline assignment: CDR1 SGHNT and CDR2 YYREEE (reference sequence). The CDR3 is 16 residues long. Partitioning of CD4+ cells yielded a CD45RA+ naive subset and a CD45RA-negative memory subset. Study observations and caveats: In general, naive subsets displayed greater estimated richness than memory subsets did. Represented genetic and exposure-history diversity was restricted by having few donors.

Sequencing was done on a sample of memory CD4+ T cells sorted from blood. The subset here: CD45RA-negative fraction. The V and J genes are TRBV5-4 and TRBJ2-5; 13 bases fit TRBD2. The clonotype originates from a woman aged 30 to 39 in good health. CDR3 coding DNA: TGTGCCAGCAGCCTTAGACTAGCGGGAGGCGAAGAGACCCAGTACTTC. This encodes CASSLRLAGGEETQYF.